The entry below gives a single TCR beta chain sequence along with its context. Seattle researchers signed up patients amid active infection and tracked them longitudinally. The data stem from a study of blood T cell repertoires in COVID-19. Study overall: COVID-19 samples, acute and convalescent, were from the United States, Italy and Spain. The analysed material was cDNA or gDNA that came from T cells, B-cell-depleted T cells, or PBMCs.

In the original analysis: Reference gene primers were amplified, and this amplification served to estimate nucleated cell counts. Profiling relied on immunoSEQ multiplex PCR, and the TCRdb table lists in-frame clones only, not all of them. The DNA gave D and trimming, while V, J and clone size come from that table. The sample records about 60,000 clones, 80% to 85% being singletons. The source material was peripheral blood. The receptor comes from a man aged 25 to 45 with COVID-19, enrolled during active disease.

CDR3 DNA sequence: TGTGCCACCAGTGATTCAGGTTGGCAGGGCGAAAATCAGCCCCAGCATTTT. Amino acid sequence: CATSDSGWQGENQPQHF. The rearrangement joins TRBV24-1 to TRBJ1-5; D possibly corresponds to TRBD1 (5 bases). The V end lost 2 bases, the J end lost 4 bases, and 17 bases lay between the germline ends. The CDR3 totals 17 residues. The germline V gene has CDR1 KGHDR and CDR2 SFDVKD.